The 30 T cell receptor beta chains below were found in one sample sequenced in a study of cytomegalovirus exposure and HLA in healthy donors. Vbeta (60) and Jbeta (13) primers were used in the PCR. Using immunoSEQ multiplex PCR, the repertoire was profiled, and TCRdb retains in-frame clones only, with some absent. The data contain more than 200,000 clones, more than 75% of them singletons. The sequencing input was PBMCs. The receptors come from a human donor in good health.

The V and J genes are TRBV7-9 and TRBJ2-1, with D maybe TRBD2 (6 bases). The CDR3 spans 17 residues. Trimming left V 5 bases short and J 1 base short, with 18 bases between. Germline CDR1 is SEHNR and CDR2 is FQNEAQ (reference sequence). The CDR3, as DNA: TGTGCCAGCAGCCGACAACCCGCTGGGGGGTCCTACAATGAGCAGTTCTTC. As protein: CASSRQPAGGSYNEQFF.

V usage is TRBV6-6 and J usage is TRBJ2-1; D is perhaps TRBD1 (5 bases). V dropped 6 bases and J dropped 0 bases, with 15 bases sitting between them. Germline V gene sequence: CDR1 MNHNY, CDR2 SVGAGI (reference sequence). The CDR3 runs 16 residues. In nucleotides, the CDR3 is TGTGCCAGCAGCCAGGGCCTCGCTAGCTCCTACAATGAGCAGTTCTTC. Translated, it gives CASSQGLASSYNEQFF.

The rearrangement links TRBV29-1 to TRBJ2-7; possible D gene TRBD1, 5 bases. Trimming took off 2 bases at V and 3 bases at J, with 11 bases between the two ends. The CDR3 has 13 amino acids. Germline V gene lookup returns CDR1 SQVTM and CDR2 ANQGSEA. The CDR3 sequence is CSVEYDRDYEQYF. CDR3 sequence (DNA): TGCAGCGTTGAATATGACAGAGACTACGAGCAGTACTTC.

The chain combines TRBV6-1 with TRBJ2-2, with 7 nucleotides matching TRBD1. CDR1 is MNHNS, CDR2 SASEGT, per germline. The CDR3 totals 15 residues. V trimming: 6 bases; J trimming: 0 bases; junction bases outside the gene matches: 4. The chain's CDR3 is CASSPGTANTGELFF. CDR3 DNA sequence: TGTGCCAGCAGCCCCGGGACAGCGAACACCGGGGAGCTGTTTTTT.

The chain carries TRBV10-3 and TRBJ2-6; D perhaps matches TRBD1 (5 bases). With 7 bases removed from V and 0 bases from J, the gap between germline ends came to 13 bases. This CDR3 is built from 16 residues. Germline V CDR1 and CDR2: ENHRY, SYGVKD. The CDR3 sequence: CAITQGLSSGANVLTF. DNA of the CDR3: TGTGCCATCACCCAGGGATTAAGCTCTGGGGCCAACGTCCTGACTTTC.

This CDR3 reads CASSQVAGDNEQFF. CDR3 DNA sequence: TGCGCCAGCAGCCAAGTAGCGGGAGACAATGAGCAGTTCTTC. The rearrangement uses TRBV4-1 and TRBJ2-1, with 9 positions matching TRBD2. The V gene's germline CDR1 is MGHRA and CDR2 YSYEKL. V trimming: 1 base; J trimming: 5 bases; junction bases outside the gene matches: 0. The CDR3 loop spans 14 amino acids.

The chain carries TRBV18 and TRBJ2-7; possible D gene TRBD1, 6 bases. CDR3 size: 14 residues. CDR1 is KGHSH and CDR2 is LQKENI in the germline V gene. Trimming left V 1 base short and J 3 bases short, with 10 bases between. The CDR3 DNA follows: TGTGCCAGCTCACCACAGGCACAGGGCTACGAGCAGTACTTC. Translated, it gives CASSPQAQGYEQYF.

V gene TRBV7-2 combines with J gene TRBJ1-2, with 8 bases identical to TRBD1. CDR1 SGHTA and CDR2 FQGNSA come from the germline V gene. CDR3 length: 15 residues. The junction had 6 bases not matched to a gene; V was cut back by 1 base and J by 5 bases. CDR3 residues: CASSLGRNRGYGYTF. Here the CDR3 DNA reads TGTGCCAGCAGCTTAGGAAGGAACAGGGGGTATGGCTACACCTTC. The whole variable domain, remainder taken from reference TRBV7-2 and TRBJ1-2, is GAGVSQSPSNKVTEKGKDVELRCDPISGHTALYWYRQSLGQGLEFLIYFQGNSAPDKSGLPSDRFSAERTGGSVSTLTIQRTQQEDSAVYLCASSLGRNRGYGYTFGSGTRLTVV.

V and J are TRBV29-1 and TRBJ1-2; D remains ambiguous. The CDR3 has 14 amino acids. Germline values: CDR1 SQVTM, CDR2 ANQGSEA. Trimming cost V 6 bases and J 4 bases, with 18 bases left between them. The CDR3 DNA is TGCAGCGTGGAGGATTGGACCAGCGGCTATGGCTACACCTTC. Translating it yields CSVEDWTSGYGYTF.

The chain joins TRBV6-6 to TRBJ1-2; 7 bases line up with TRBD1. From germline, CDR1 is MNHNY and CDR2 SVGAGI (reference sequence). The CDR3 spans 15 residues. V lost 4 bases to trimming and J lost 4 bases; unmatched junction nucleotides: 9. The CDR3 region has the DNA TGTGCCAGCAGTTCGGCCACACAGGGGAGCTATGGCTACACCTTC. Translating gives CASSSATQGSYGYTF.

This rearrangement joins TRBV6-5 to TRBJ2-7; 9 bases agree with TRBD2. The junction had 3 bases not matched to a gene; V was cut back by 0 bases and J by 6 bases. This CDR3 has 14 amino acids. CDR1 is MNHEY and CDR2 is SVGAGI in the germline V gene. CDR3 in DNA: TGTGCCAGCAGTTACTCGCTAGCGGGACTCGAGCAGTACTTC. Residues: CASSYSLAGLEQYF.

The chain is built from TRBV13 and TRBJ1-2, with 7 bases fitting TRBD1. The CDR3 sequence is 12 residues long. J lost 8 bases, V lost 5 bases, and 5 bases had no gene match. Germline loops: CDR1 PRHDT, CDR2 FYEKMQ (reference sequence). The CDR3 is CASSVDRAGYTF. As DNA, the CDR3 is TGTGCCAGCAGCGTAGACAGGGCGGGCTACACCTTC. Variable domain in full (rest from reference TRBV13 and TRBJ1-2): AAGVIQSPRHLIKEKRETATLKCYPIPRHDTVYWYQQGPGQDPQFLISFYEKMQSDKGSIPDRFSAQQFSDYHSELNMSSLELGDSALYFCASSVDRAGYTFGSGTRLTVV.

This rearrangement joins TRBV7-9 to TRBJ1-1, with a tentative D call TRBD1 (6 bases). CDR3 length: 13 amino acids. CDR1 is SEHNR and CDR2 is FQNEAQ in the germline V gene (reference sequence). Trimming removed 5 bases from V and 1 base from J, with 8 bases in between. The CDR3 nucleotides are TGTGCCAGCAGCCCACAGGGGAACACTGAAGCTTTCTTT. Translation: CASSPQGNTEAFF.

This rearrangement joins TRBV30 to TRBJ1-1, with 9 bases fitting TRBD1. Germline V gives CDR1 GTSNPN, CDR2 SVGIG (reference sequence). The CDR3 is made up of 14 amino acids. The ends lost 5 bases at V and 4 bases at J; junction bases unmatched: 8. Written as DNA, the CDR3 is TGTGCCTGGGCCTCCGGGACAGGGTTCACTGAAGCTTTCTTT. It yields the protein CAWASGTGFTEAFF.

The rearrangement links TRBV7-3 to TRBJ2-2; 9 nucleotides agree with TRBD2. The CDR3 covers 16 residues. Germline V gene sequence: CDR1 SGHTA, CDR2 FQGTGA. With 5 bases clipped from V and 4 bases from J, the junction kept 8 bases outside the gene matches. CDR3 residues: CASSPSSGSGTGELFF. The DNA for the CDR3 is TGTGCCAGCAGCCCCAGTAGCGGGAGTGGCACCGGGGAGCTGTTTTTT.

The chain has TRBV29-1 and TRBJ1-1, with TRBD1 matching over 7 bases. This CDR3 comprises 15 residues. The germline CDR1 and CDR2 sequences are SQVTM and ANQGSEA. Losses at the gene ends were 5 bases for V and 1 base for J; bases not matched to a gene: 10. The CDR3 sequence is CSVKGPGGANTEAFF. For the CDR3, the DNA is TGCAGCGTTAAGGGGCCAGGGGGAGCGAACACTGAAGCTTTCTTT.

This clone was seen once. One junction end disagrees with the germline gene, perhaps due to a read error. This chain uses TRBV6-5 with TRBJ2-3; 10 bases are a match to TRBD2. Germline CDR1 reads MNHEY; CDR2 reads SVGAGI. The CDR3 sequence is 13 residues long. CDR3 in DNA: TGTGCCAGCAGTTGGGGGACTAGCGCGATCCCTGAGTTT. It encodes CASSWGTSAIPEF.

The chain carries TRBV7-6 and TRBJ1-4; 9 bases match TRBD1. There are 16 residues in the CDR3. Trimming took 2 bases from V and 2 from J; bases not matched to a gene: 3. In germline, CDR1 is SGHVS, CDR2 FNYEAQ. CDR3 residues: CASSLYRGQTNEKLFF. For the CDR3, the DNA is TGTGCCAGCAGCTTATACAGGGGGCAGACTAATGAAAAACTGTTTTTT. Looking up the rest from reference TRBV7-6 and TRBJ1-4 gives the full variable domain: GAGVSQSPRYKVTKRGQDVALRCDPISGHVSLYWYRQALGQGPEFLTYFNYEAQQDKSGLPNDRFSAERPEGSISTLTIQRTEQRDSAMYRCASSLYRGQTNEKLFFGSGTQLSVL.

This clone was detected a few times. The V gene is TRBV11-2, the J gene TRBJ2-3, with a possible D match to TRBD2 (5 bases). The CDR3 is 15 residues long. The germline gives CDR1 SGHAT, CDR2 FQNNGV. V was clipped by 3 bases and J by 0 bases, with 10 bases between them. The CDR3 region is CASSFSGSSTDTQYF. CDR3 nucleotides: TGTGCCAGCAGCTTCTCGGGGAGTAGCACAGATACGCAGTATTTT.

This clone was observed many times. The V and J genes are TRBV19 and TRBJ1-5, with D tentatively TRBD1 (6 bases). Germline CDR1 is LNHDA and CDR2 is SQIVND (reference sequence). The germline V and J ends were trimmed by 5 bases and 0 bases, with 11 bases remaining between them. The CDR3 length is 15 residues. The CDR3 region has the DNA TGTGCCAGTAGTGACCAGGGGATTAGCAATCAGCCCCAGCATTTT. Translating gives CASSDQGISNQPQHF.

The count of this clone is one. The V and J genes are TRBV5-1 and TRBJ2-1; TRBD2 agrees at 12 bases. The germline V gene has CDR1 SGHRS and CDR2 YFSETQ. The CDR3 spans 15 residues. V lost 4 bases and J lost 7; bases outside the gene matches: 6. Here the CDR3 DNA reads TGCGCCAGCAGCCATCGACTAGCGGGAGAGAATGAGCAGTTCTTC. The encoded protein is CASSHRLAGENEQFF.

This sequence joins TRBV7-9 and TRBJ2-1; TRBD1 matches 7 bases. Trimming took 5 bases from V and 2 from J; bases not matched to a gene: 3. CDR1 SEHNR and CDR2 FQNEAQ come from the germline V gene (reference sequence). The CDR3 is 14 residues long. The CDR3 sequence: CASSPGTAYNEQFF. CDR3 DNA: TGTGCCAGCAGCCCCGGGACAGCCTACAATGAGCAGTTCTTC.

This clone showed up just once. The chain links TRBV2 to TRBJ2-5; TRBD1 is a possible D gene (5 bases). CDR1 is SNHLY and CDR2 is FYNNEI in the germline V gene. Deletions cut 7 bases from V and 4 bases from J, with 13 bases between. The CDR3 extends over 13 amino acids. This chain's CDR3 is CASIGAWGETQYF. CDR3 nucleotides: TGTGCCAGCATTGGGGCGTGGGGAGAGACCCAGTACTTC.

The chain joins TRBV14 to TRBJ2-3; 11 bases agree with TRBD2. Trimming took 5 bases from V and 4 from J; bases not matched to a gene: 5. Germline loops: CDR1 SGHDN, CDR2 FVKESK. This CDR3 has 15 amino acids. The CDR3 is CASSALAGGADTQYF. For the CDR3, the DNA is TGTGCCAGCAGCGCTCTAGCGGGAGGTGCAGATACGCAGTATTTT.

Worth noting for this clone: Its ends do not fully match the called genes, so a read error is possible. The chain carries TRBV7-7 and TRBJ2-3, with 7 bases that match TRBD2. In germline, CDR1 is SSHAT, CDR2 FNYEAQ (reference sequence). The CDR3 has 16 residues. This CDR3 reads CASSRGSSGSTDTQYF. The CDR3, as DNA: TGTGCTAGCAGCCGCGGGAGTAGCGGGAGCACAGATACGCAGTATTTT.

The chain couples TRBV10-1 to TRBJ2-5; D might be TRBD2 (5 bases). V shed 5 bases and J shed 4 bases, with 14 bases lying between them. The CDR3 runs to 14 residues. Germline values: CDR1 WNHNN, CDR2 SYGVQD (reference sequence). The CDR3 DNA reads as TGCGCCAGCAGTAGTGAGGGATCAGGAGAGACCCAGTACTTC. As protein: CASSSEGSGETQYF.

The chain couples TRBV5-5 to TRBJ1-4; 8 nucleotides match TRBD1. V trimming: 0 bases; J trimming: 0 bases; junction bases outside the gene matches: 10. CDR1 SGHKS and CDR2 YYEKEE come from the germline V gene (reference sequence). CDR3 length: 19 residues. Here the CDR3 reads CASSLGFGQGPTTNEKLFF. In nucleotides, the CDR3 is TGTGCCAGCAGCTTGGGCTTCGGACAGGGCCCAACAACTAATGAAAAACTGTTTTTT.

This clone was observed a handful of times. This chain links TRBV7-8 with TRBJ2-5; D not resolved. CDR1 and CDR2 from the germline V gene are SGHVS and FQNEAQ. The CDR3 length is 13 residues. V was clipped by 5 bases and J by 5 bases, with 12 bases between them. Written as DNA, the CDR3 is TGTGCCAGCAGCCCCATGTATCGGGAGACCCAGTACTTC. Translation: CASSPMYRETQYF. Looking up the rest from reference TRBV7-8 and TRBJ2-5 gives the full variable domain: GAGVSQSPRYKVAKRGQDVALRCDPISGHVSLFWYQQALGQGPEFLTYFQNEAQLDKSGLPSDRFFAERPEGSVSTLKIQRTQQEDSAVYLCASSPMYRETQYFGPGTRLLVL.

The chain recombines TRBV5-1 with TRBJ2-3; 12 positions match TRBD1. V shed 4 bases, J shed 4 bases, and the junction held 10 bases outside the gene matches. Germline CDR1 and CDR2: SGHRS and YFSETQ. CDR3 length: 17 residues. CDR3 sequence reads: CASSRFPGQGAADTQYF. In DNA form, the CDR3 reads TGCGCCAGCAGCAGGTTCCCGGGACAGGGGGCTGCAGATACGCAGTATTTT.

The chain combines TRBV18 with TRBJ1-4; D is unresolved. The CDR3 runs 14 residues. V lost 7 bases to trimming and J lost 8 bases, with 17 bases between them. Germline CDR1 reads KGHSH; CDR2 reads LQKENI. CDR3 DNA: TGTGCCAGCTTCTCCAGGTGGCAACAGGAAAAACTGTTTTTT. Amino acid sequence: CASFSRWQQEKLFF.